The sequence of this TCR beta chain was determined in a study of monozygotic twins with inflammatory bowel disease. Every donor provided one blood sample measuring 2.5 ml. cDNA was made in eight separate reactions per sample. TCRdb re-called the 5' RACE reads, yielding one record per CDR3 amino acid sequence without DNA. Recorded for this sample: roughly 160,000 distinct CDR3 sequences. This CDR3 has 16 residues. In germline, CDR1 is ENHRY, CDR2 SYGVKD. This chain joins TRBV10-3 and TRBJ2-3; TCRdb selects TRBD1, and the lack of DNA leaves this call unchecked. This TCR came from a human donor with ulcerative colitis or Crohn's disease, or a healthy co-twin of an affected twin (not recorded which). Material: blood. CDR3 residues: CAISESTAPLSDTQYF.